The sequence of this T cell receptor (beta chain) was determined in a study of PD-1 blockade in mismatch repair-deficient tumors. As for the study in general: Patients had 12 mismatch repair-deficient cancer types, all previously treated and progressing.

All patients were mismatch repair deficient, assessed by either PCR or immunohistochemistry. The repertoire was sequenced with immunoSEQ multiplex PCR; TCRdb's copy has only in-frame clones and lacks some. The sample carries 100,000 to 150,000 clones, 85% to 90% recorded once. V lost 2 bases to trimming and J lost 1 base; unmatched junction nucleotides: 4. Germline CDR1 reads SGHNT; CDR2 reads YYREEE (reference sequence). The CDR3 runs to 15 residues. Notes on this clone: Distinct nucleotide sequences in the sample also encode this CDR3.

The material was peripheral blood, obtained 44 weeks after starting pembrolizumab. The chain has TRBV5-4 and TRBJ2-7; 9 nucleotides align to TRBD2. The TCR originated in an adult with mismatch repair-deficient cancer. This chain's CDR3 is CASSLGSGSSYEQYF. CDR3 DNA: TGTGCCAGCAGCTTAGGTAGCGGGAGTTCCTACGAGCAGTACTTC.